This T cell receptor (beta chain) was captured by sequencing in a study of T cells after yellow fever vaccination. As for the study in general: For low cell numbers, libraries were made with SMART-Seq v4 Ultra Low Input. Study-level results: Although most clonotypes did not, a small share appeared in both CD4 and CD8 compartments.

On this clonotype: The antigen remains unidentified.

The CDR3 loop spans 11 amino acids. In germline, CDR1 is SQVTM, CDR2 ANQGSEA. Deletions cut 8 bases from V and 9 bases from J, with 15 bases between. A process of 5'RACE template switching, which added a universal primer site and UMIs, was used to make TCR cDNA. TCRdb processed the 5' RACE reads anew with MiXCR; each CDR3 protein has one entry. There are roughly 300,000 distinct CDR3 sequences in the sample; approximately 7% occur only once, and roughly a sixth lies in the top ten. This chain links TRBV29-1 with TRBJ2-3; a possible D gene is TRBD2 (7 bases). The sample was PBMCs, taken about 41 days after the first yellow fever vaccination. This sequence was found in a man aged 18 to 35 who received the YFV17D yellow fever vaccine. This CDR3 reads CSSEGGGTQYF. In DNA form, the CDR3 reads TGCAGCTCCGAGGGGGGGGGAACGCAGTATTTT.